This TCR beta chain was retrieved from a study of human thymus T cells. Findings of the study overall: Both thymic and peripheral blood repertoires showed apparently biased V and J usage. Related research described strongly overlapping thymic repertoires in unrelated people.

Of note for this clone: Its antigen is currently unknown.

V gave up 5 bases and J gave up 7 bases; unmatched junction bases: 8. This CDR3 is 14 amino acids long. Germline CDR1 and CDR2: SGHTA and FQGTGA. Obtained as resections during corrective heart surgery, the thymus tissue was then studied. Infants, healthy and Finnish, who were having corrective surgery for congenital heart defects served as donors. Measured with immunoSEQ multiplex PCR; TCRdb has only the in-frame clones, and not every one. Found here are about 78,000 clones, 95% to 98% of them singletons; the top ten hold 0.025% to 0.04%. The source of this sequence is a boy under three years old with a congenital heart defect but otherwise immunologically healthy. The rearrangement links TRBV7-3 to TRBJ2-1; 7 nucleotides match TRBD1. Sequences were obtained from thymus tissue. The CDR3: CASSHAGTVNEQFF. CDR3 nucleotide sequence: TGTGCCAGCAGCCACGCCGGGACAGTTAATGAGCAGTTCTTC.